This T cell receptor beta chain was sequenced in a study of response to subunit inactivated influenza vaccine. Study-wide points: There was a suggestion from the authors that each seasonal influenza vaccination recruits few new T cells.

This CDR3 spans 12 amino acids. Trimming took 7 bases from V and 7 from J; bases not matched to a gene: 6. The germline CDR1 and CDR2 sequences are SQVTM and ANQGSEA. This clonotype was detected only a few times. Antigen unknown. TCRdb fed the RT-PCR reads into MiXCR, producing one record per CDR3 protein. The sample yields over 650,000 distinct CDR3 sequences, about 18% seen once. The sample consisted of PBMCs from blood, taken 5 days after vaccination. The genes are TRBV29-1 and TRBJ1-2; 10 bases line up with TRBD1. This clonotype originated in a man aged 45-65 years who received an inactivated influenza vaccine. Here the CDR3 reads CSGYGQGVGYTF. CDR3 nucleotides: TGCAGCGGATATGGACAGGGGGTTGGCTACACCTTC.